This is a list of T cell receptor beta chains from one sample in a study of beta chain features in type 1 diabetes. TCRdb's table, derived via immunoSEQ multiplex PCR, lists solely in-frame clones and lacks some. Seen here are under 200,000 clones, 6.5% to 10% observed once, and the top ten hold 0.45% to 0.6%. The specimen was central memory CD4+ T cells from blood. These receptors were obtained from a woman aged 18-30 years with type 1 diabetes. CDR3s include the opening cysteine and the closing phenylalanine or tryptophan. Each record gives: D gene, clone size, V gene, J gene, CDR3 DNA, CDR3 protein. D genes are given only for firm matches. The size of a clone is reported for some rows only, either as once, few or many, or as a class for expanded clones.

TRBD1	few	TRBV5-6	TRBJ2-1	TGTGCCAGCAGCACCGGACAGGGGGTCTACAATGAGCAGTTCTTC	CASSTGQGVYNEQFF
NA	few	TRBV25-1	TRBJ2-3	TGTGCCAGCAGTGAATTCCTGACGCAGTATTTT	CASSEFLTQYF
TRBD1	NA	TRBV5-1	TRBJ2-7	TGCGCCAGCAGCTTGACGCCCGGACAGGGGAGGTTTGAGCAGTACTTC	CASSLTPGQGRFEQYF
NA	NA	TRBV28	TRBJ2-7	TGTGCCAGCAGTTTATCCAAAGCTACCTACGAGCAGTACTTC	CASSLSKATYEQYF
TRBD2	few	TRBV11-2	TRBJ2-5	TGTGCCAGCAGCTTCCAGGGACTAGAGTACTTC	CASSFQGLEYF
TRBD2	NA	TRBV29-1	TRBJ2-7	TGCCCCGGGACTAGCGGGCTATACGAGCAGTACTTC	CPGTSGLYEQYF
NA	few	TRBV29-1	TRBJ2-5	TGCAGCGTTGCGAGGGACACCCGAGGGGAGACCCAGTACTTC	CSVARDTRGETQYF
TRBD1	few	TRBV18	TRBJ1-2	TGTGCCAGCTCACGAGCGGTCGGGACAGAGTATGGCTACACCTTC	CASSRAVGTEYGYTF
NA	NA	TRBV4-3	TRBJ1-3	TGCGCCAGCAGCCAAGATTGGGCAGCCCAAGGAAACACCATATATTTT	CASSQDWAAQGNTIYF
TRBD2	NA	TRBV30	TRBJ2-2	TGTGCCTGGAGGGGACTAGCGTACACCGGGGAGCTGTTTTTT	CAWRGLAYTGELFF
TRBD1	few	TRBV5-1	TRBJ2-2	TGCGCCAGCAGCCCCGGGACAGGGGGCACCGGGGAGCTGTTTTTT	CASSPGTGGTGELFF
NA	NA	TRBV6-5	TRBJ1-4	TGTGCCAGCAGTTACTCCGGAGGAGAAAAACTGTTTTTT	CASSYSGGEKLFF
NA	NA	TRBV9	TRBJ1-4	TGTGCCAGCAGCGTAGGGGGGGCAACTAATGAAAAACTGTTTTTT	CASSVGGATNEKLFF
NA	many	TRBV29-1	TRBJ1-2	TGCAGCGTCGTAGACAGCGCCTATGGCTACACCTTC	CSVVDSAYGYTF
NA	few	TRBV7-9	TRBJ1-1	TGTGCCAGCGTACCGGGACAAATGAACACTGAAGCTTTCTTT	CASVPGQMNTEAFF
NA	few	TRBV4-3	TRBJ2-1	TGCGCCAGCAGCCAAGGACTAGTTATCGGGAATGAGCAGTTCTTC	CASSQGLVIGNEQFF
TRBD2	many	TRBV6-4	TRBJ2-1	TGTGCCAGCAGTCTCGGGACTAGCGGTTATGAGCAGTTCTTC	CASSLGTSGYEQFF
TRBD2	few	TRBV25-1	TRBJ2-1	TGTGCCAGCAGTGAGCGGACTAGCGGGGACAATGAGCAGTTCTTC	CASSERTSGDNEQFF
TRBD2	few	TRBV5-4	TRBJ2-1	TGTGCCAGCAGCTTGTCAGCGGGGGACCACAATGAGCAGTTCTTC	CASSLSAGDHNEQFF
NA	few	TRBV25-1	TRBJ2-2	TGTGCCAGCAGGGGGCAGGTGGTCGGGGAGCTGTTTTTT	CASRGQVVGELFF
NA	NA	TRBV11-3	TRBJ2-5	TGTGCCAGCGGAAAGGGCAGGGCGATTCAAGAGACCCAGTACTTC	CASGKGRAIQETQYF
TRBD2	NA	TRBV11-3	TRBJ2-1	TGTGCCAGCACGGGAGGCCACCGGGATGAGCAGTTCTTC	CASTGGHRDEQFF
NA	NA	TRBV7-8	TRBJ2-7	TGTGCCAGCAGCTTAGACAGGCGCTACGAGCAGTACTTC	CASSLDRRYEQYF
NA	NA	TRBV7-6	TRBJ2-2	TGTGCCAGCAGCGAAATGGCAGATTCGAACACCGGGGAGCTGTTTTTT	CASSEMADSNTGELFF
TRBD2	NA	TRBV18	TRBJ2-7	TGTGCCAGCTCACTATTAGCGGGGGGCTACGAGCAGTACTTC	CASSLLAGGYEQYF
NA	NA	TRBV7-9	TRBJ2-3	TGTGCCAGCAGCCAACGCGCGGGGACGGGGGGCACAGATACGCAGTATTTT	CASSQRAGTGGTDTQYF
TRBD1	NA	TRBV7-6	TRBJ1-2	TGTGCCAGCAGCACGGGACAGGGGTATGGCTACACCTTC	CASSTGQGYGYTF
NA	few	TRBV28	TRBJ1-3	TGTGCCAGCGCCCCGGGACATACTGGAAACACCATATATTTT	CASAPGHTGNTIYF